Listed below are T cell receptor beta chains from one sample, sequenced in a study of shared clonotypes between healthy human individuals. The data were produced by immunoSEQ multiplex PCR, yet TCRdb's version contains in-frame clones alone and is incomplete. The sample lists fewer than 1.4 million clones; around three quarters were seen once. The sample comprised memory CD4+ T cells from PBMCs. These receptors originate from a man aged 18 to 29 in good health. Some clones in this sample may be carry-over from other donors' samples. Both conserved end residues are part of each CDR3. A D gene is named only where the DNA matches it firmly. Some rows mark clone size as missing; the rest say once, few, many or name a class of expanded clone.

CDR3nt | CDR3aa | v_gene | abundance | len | j_gene | d_gene
TGTGCCAGCAGCCGAGGGAAAAGCGGAAACACCATATATTTT | CASSRGKSGNTIYF | TRBV4-2 | . | 14 | TRBJ1-3 | .
TGTGCCAGCAGTAGGGCAGGGAGTAGGAACACCATATATTTT | CASSRAGSRNTIYF | TRBV27 | few | 14 | TRBJ1-3 | .
TGTGCCTGGAGTGTTGCTGCGGGAGACATAGCCAAAAACATTCAGTACTTC | CAWSVAAGDIAKNIQYF | TRBV30 | . | 17 | TRBJ2-4 | TRBD2
TGTGCCAGCAGCCAACTCAGGGGAGCGGATATCCAAGAGACCCAGTACTTC | CASSQLRGADIQETQYF | TRBV14 | . | 17 | TRBJ2-5 | .
TGCGCCAGCAGCTTAACGGCGGGAGGGAAAGAGACCCAGTACTTC | CASSLTAGGKETQYF | TRBV5-1 | . | 15 | TRBJ2-5 | TRBD2
TGTGCCAGCAGTTTAGTGTCAGGGCGCGGCGACGAGCAGTACTTC | CASSLVSGRGDEQYF | TRBV28 | once | 15 | TRBJ2-7 | .
TGTGCCAGCAACACAGGAGGGGGCGTTAAAGACGAGCAGTACTTC | CASNTGGGVKDEQYF | TRBV7-8 | once | 15 | TRBJ2-7 | .
TGTGCCAGCAGTCCCGACTCGCAGGGGCGGCAGTACTTC | CASSPDSQGRQYF | TRBV6-5 | once | 13 | TRBJ2-7 | .
TGCAGCGTTGCTGGGGGGCTAGATCAGCCCCAGCATTTT | CSVAGGLDQPQHF | TRBV29-1 | . | 13 | TRBJ1-5 | .
TGTGCCAGCAGCTTACTGGCGGAAGAGACCCAGTACTTC | CASSLLAEETQYF | TRBV7-3 | . | 13 | TRBJ2-5 | .
TGTGCCAGCAGTGCCCGGACAGGCGGGTACACTGAAGCTTTCTTT | CASSARTGGYTEAFF | TRBV2 | . | 15 | TRBJ1-1 | TRBD1
TGCAGCGTTGCTTCGAAGGACTCGCTCTCCTACGAGCAGTACTTC | CSVASKDSLSYEQYF | TRBV29-1 | . | 15 | TRBJ2-7 | .
TGTGCCTGGAGCCTGGACCTAAACTATGGCTACACCTTC | CAWSLDLNYGYTF | TRBV30 | many | 13 | TRBJ1-2 | .
TGTGCAGGGGGACACGGGTCGACTAATGAAAAACTGTTTTTT | CAGGHGSTNEKLFF | TRBV7-9 | once | 14 | TRBJ1-4 | .
TGTGCCAGCAGTGCGGGGGGGTATAGCAATCAGCCCCAGCATTTT | CASSAGGYSNQPQHF | TRBV6-5 | . | 15 | TRBJ1-5 | .
TGTGCCAGCAGCCCCGGAAGGGGTGGTGCAGATACGCAGTATTTT | CASSPGRGGADTQYF | TRBV9 | . | 15 | TRBJ2-3 | .
TGTGCCAGCAGTGACGGGATCTATGGCTACACCTTC | CASSDGIYGYTF | TRBV6-1 | . | 12 | TRBJ1-2 | .
TGTGCCAGTAGTCTCGGGGGAGGTCAGCCCCAGCATTTT | CASSLGGGQPQHF | TRBV19 | . | 13 | TRBJ1-5 | .
TGCAGCGTTGAACCCGGGAGGGGCTGGAATGAGCAGTTCTTC | CSVEPGRGWNEQFF | TRBV29-1 | few | 14 | TRBJ2-1 | TRBD2
TGTGCCTGGAGTGTACTACGAGGGGGGGTCAATTCACCCCTCCACTTT | CAWSVLRGGVNSPLHF | TRBV30 | . | 16 | TRBJ1-6 | .
TGTGCCAGCAGTCCCCGCGTGGGAGGTGCCTACAATGAGCAGTTCTTC | CASSPRVGGAYNEQFF | TRBV27 | . | 16 | TRBJ2-1 | .
TGTGCCAGCAGTTTCGCCCGGGTTGAAGGGGAAAAACTGTTTTTT | CASSFARVEGEKLFF | TRBV28 | . | 15 | TRBJ1-4 | .
TGTGCCAGCAGTCGACTAGCTTCAGATACGCAGTATTTT | CASSRLASDTQYF | TRBV27 | . | 13 | TRBJ2-3 | TRBD2
TGTGCCAGCAGCCCCAGTCGGAAGCGGAACTCCTACGAGCAGTACTTC | CASSPSRKRNSYEQYF | TRBV11-2 | . | 16 | TRBJ2-7 | .
TGCGCCAGCAGCTTGGGTGGTCTGGCAGATACGCAGTATTTT | CASSLGGLADTQYF | TRBV5-1 | . | 14 | TRBJ2-3 | .
TGTGCCAGCAGGGGGGGTTATAGGGACGAGCAGTACTTC | CASRGGYRDEQYF | TRBV7-2 | . | 13 | TRBJ2-7 | .
TGTGCCAGCAGCTCCGCACGAGCGGCCGGCACAGATACGCAGTATTTT | CASSSARAAGTDTQYF | TRBV11-2 | many | 16 | TRBJ2-3 | .
TGTGCCAGCAGCGCGAGAGATGAGCAGTTCTTC | CASSARDEQFF | TRBV7-6 | . | 11 | TRBJ2-1 | .
TGTGCCAGCTCACCGGGGGGTTCTCCCTCCTACGAGCAGTACTTC | CASSPGGSPSYEQYF | TRBV18 | . | 15 | TRBJ2-7 | .
TGTGCCAGCAGCTCCCTTAGGGGGGGTGAGACCCAGTACTTC | CASSSLRGGETQYF | TRBV5-4 | . | 14 | TRBJ2-5 | .
TGTGCCAGCAGCCGGACAGGGGGAGACACCGGGGAGCTGTTTTTT | CASSRTGGDTGELFF | TRBV4-2 | . | 15 | TRBJ2-2 | TRBD1
TGTGCCACCAGCAGAGGATTTCCCACGTGGGGCAATCAGCCCCAGCATTTT | CATSRGFPTWGNQPQHF | TRBV15 | once | 17 | TRBJ1-5 | .
TGTGCCAGCAGCTTGTCAGTGAACACTGAAGCTTTCTTT | CASSLSVNTEAFF | TRBV5-6 | . | 13 | TRBJ1-1 | .
TGTGCCAGCAGTTACCAAACGGGTCCGAGCTATGAGCAGTTCTTC | CASSYQTGPSYEQFF | TRBV6-5 | . | 15 | TRBJ2-1 | .
TGTGCCAGCAGCTCCTCACAGGGGGCTAGGTCAACTAATGAAAAACTGTTTTTT | CASSSSQGARSTNEKLFF | TRBV27 | . | 18 | TRBJ1-4 | TRBD1
TGCGCCAGCAGCCAAGAGGCCGGGGGTAGCGGGAGGGCGAGCACCGGGGAGCTGTTTTTT | CASSQEAGGSGRASTGELFF | TRBV4-1 | . | 20 | TRBJ2-2 | TRBD2
TGTGCCAGTAGTACCCCGACAGGGGGCGCCTACAATGAGCAGTTCTTC | CASSTPTGGAYNEQFF | TRBV19 | . | 16 | TRBJ2-1 | TRBD1
TGCGCCAGCAGCGCCGACCAAGAGACCCAGTACTTC | CASSADQETQYF | TRBV5-1 | once | 12 | TRBJ2-5 | .
TGTGCCAGTAGTGGTGGACAGGGGGCGCCCACCGGGGAGCTGTTTTTT | CASSGGQGAPTGELFF | TRBV19 | . | 16 | TRBJ2-2 | TRBD1
TGTGCCAGCACCAGGGTCGAGAGGAGTCAAGAAGCTTTCTTT | CASTRVERSQEAFF | TRBV7-9 | many | 14 | TRBJ1-1 | .
TGTGCCAGCTCCCCAGGGGGGAACGGAGAGACCCAGTACTTC | CASSPGGNGETQYF | TRBV7-9 | . | 14 | TRBJ2-5 | .
TGTGCCAGCAGCGTCGGAGGGAACGTCGCTTCTGGAAACACCATATATTTT | CASSVGGNVASGNTIYF | TRBV28 | . | 17 | TRBJ1-3 | .
TGTGCCAGCAGTCCCCCCGGCCGGGAAAAACTGTTTTTT | CASSPPGREKLFF | TRBV6-5 | . | 13 | TRBJ1-4 | .
TGTGCCAGTAGTATCAGGGAAGGAGCTTTCTTT | CASSIREGAFF | TRBV19 | many | 11 | TRBJ1-1 | .
TGTGCCAGCAGCTCGGACAGAGCCAATCAGCCCCAGCATTTT | CASSSDRANQPQHF | TRBV7-2 | few | 14 | TRBJ1-5 | .
TGTGCCACCACCCCCGGGACAGGAGCCTCTGGGGCCAACGTCCTGACTTTC | CATTPGTGASGANVLTF | TRBV15 | once | 17 | TRBJ2-6 | TRBD1
TGTGCCAGCAGTTCCTATCCCGGGGAGGGCTACACCTTC | CASSSYPGEGYTF | TRBV28 | . | 13 | TRBJ1-2 | .
TGCGCCAGCAGCCAAAGGACAGGTCCTTTGAACACTGAAGCTTTCTTT | CASSQRTGPLNTEAFF | TRBV4-3 | . | 16 | TRBJ1-1 | TRBD1
TGCGCCAGCAGCACGGAGACAGGCCGGGGCACTGAAGCTTTCTTT | CASSTETGRGTEAFF | TRBV5-1 | . | 15 | TRBJ1-1 | .
TGTGCCACCAGCAGACCCCTTGGAACAGATACGCAGTATTTT | CATSRPLGTDTQYF | TRBV15 | . | 14 | TRBJ2-3 | .
TGTGCCAGCAGCTTCGGACTACAACAAGAGACCCAGTACTTC | CASSFGLQQETQYF | TRBV11-2 | . | 14 | TRBJ2-5 | .
TGTGCCAGCAGCTTATTACCTATTGAGACTGAAGCTTTCTTT | CASSLLPIETEAFF | TRBV7-9 | . | 14 | TRBJ1-1 | .
TGTGCCAGCAGCGTGGGACAGGGGAATTCACCCCTCCACTTT | CASSVGQGNSPLHF | TRBV9 | . | 14 | TRBJ1-6 | TRBD1
TGTGCCAGCAGCTTATCAACGTTTGCAGGACAGTACAATGAGCAGTTCTTC | CASSLSTFAGQYNEQFF | TRBV7-2 | . | 17 | TRBJ2-1 | .
TGTGCCTCCTCGGGTCACCCTGGGAACACTGAAGCTTTCTTT | CASSGHPGNTEAFF | TRBV30 | few | 14 | TRBJ1-1 | .
TGTGCCAGCAGTGTCGCTCAGGGCACTAACTATGGCTACACCTTC | CASSVAQGTNYGYTF | TRBV2 | . | 15 | TRBJ1-2 | .
TGTGCCAGCAGCTTAGGAGTCAGCACCTACGAGCAGTACTTC | CASSLGVSTYEQYF | TRBV7-2 | . | 14 | TRBJ2-7 | .
TGTGCCAGCAGCTTGGTTGCGGGAGGGTCCTACGAGCAGTACTTC | CASSLVAGGSYEQYF | TRBV5-5 | . | 15 | TRBJ2-7 | TRBD2
TGTGCCAGCAGCTTAACTAGGGGACAAGGGAATGAGCAGTTCTTC | CASSLTRGQGNEQFF | TRBV7-3 | few | 15 | TRBJ2-1 | .
TGCAGCGTTGAGGAGGTGGGGACAGGGGGCCGCGCAGATACGCAGTATTTT | CSVEEVGTGGRADTQYF | TRBV29-1 | . | 17 | TRBJ2-3 | TRBD1